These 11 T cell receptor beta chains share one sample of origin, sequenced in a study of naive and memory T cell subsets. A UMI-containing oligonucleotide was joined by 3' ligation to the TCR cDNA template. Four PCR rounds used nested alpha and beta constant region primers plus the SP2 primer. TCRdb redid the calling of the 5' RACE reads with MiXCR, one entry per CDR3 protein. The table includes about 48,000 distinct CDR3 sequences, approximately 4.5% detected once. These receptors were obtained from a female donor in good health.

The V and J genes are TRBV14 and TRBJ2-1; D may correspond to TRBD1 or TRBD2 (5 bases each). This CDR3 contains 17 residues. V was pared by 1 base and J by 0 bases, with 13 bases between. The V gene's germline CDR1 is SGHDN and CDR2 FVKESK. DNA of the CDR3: TGTGCCAGCAGCCAAGGGTTTGGGGGTAGCTCCTACAATGAGCAGTTCTTC. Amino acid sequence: CASSQGFGGSSYNEQFF. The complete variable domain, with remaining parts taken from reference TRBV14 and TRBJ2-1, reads EAGVTQFPSHSVIEKGQTVTLRCDPISGHDNLYWYRRVMGKEIKFLLHFVKESKQDESGMPNNRFLAERTGGTYSTLKVQPAELEDSGVYFCASSQGFGGSSYNEQFFGPGTRLTVL.

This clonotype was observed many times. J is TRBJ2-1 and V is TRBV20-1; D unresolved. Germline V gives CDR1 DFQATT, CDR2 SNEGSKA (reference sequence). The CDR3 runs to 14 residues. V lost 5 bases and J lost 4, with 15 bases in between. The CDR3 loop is CSAQDQPLYNEQFF. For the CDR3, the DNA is TGCAGTGCTCAGGACCAACCTTTATACAATGAGCAGTTCTTC.

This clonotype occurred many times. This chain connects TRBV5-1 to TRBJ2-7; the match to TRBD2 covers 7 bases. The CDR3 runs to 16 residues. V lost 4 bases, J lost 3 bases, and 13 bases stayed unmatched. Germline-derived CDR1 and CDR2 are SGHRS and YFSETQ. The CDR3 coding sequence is TGCGCCAGCAGCGTAGGCACCTTGGGGGGGTTCTACGAGCAGTACTTC. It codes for CASSVGTLGGFYEQYF.

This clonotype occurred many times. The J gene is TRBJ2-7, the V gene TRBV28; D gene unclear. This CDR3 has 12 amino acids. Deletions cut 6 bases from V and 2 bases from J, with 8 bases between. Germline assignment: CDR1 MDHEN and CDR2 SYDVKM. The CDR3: CASRNPPYEQYF. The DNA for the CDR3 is TGTGCCAGCAGGAACCCACCCTACGAGCAGTACTTC.

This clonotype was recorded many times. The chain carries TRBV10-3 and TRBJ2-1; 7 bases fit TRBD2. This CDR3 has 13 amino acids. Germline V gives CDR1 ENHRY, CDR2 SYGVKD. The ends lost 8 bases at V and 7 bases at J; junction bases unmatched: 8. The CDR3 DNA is TGTGCCATCTCGGGGCTAGCGGAAAATGAGCAGTTCTTC. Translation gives CAISGLAENEQFF.

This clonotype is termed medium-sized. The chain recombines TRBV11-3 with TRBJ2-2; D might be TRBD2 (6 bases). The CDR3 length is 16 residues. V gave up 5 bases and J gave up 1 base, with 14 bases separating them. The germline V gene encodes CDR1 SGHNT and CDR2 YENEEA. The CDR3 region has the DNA TGTGCCAGCAGCCCATCCGGGACTTTGAACACCGGGGAGCTGTTTTTT. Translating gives CASSPSGTLNTGELFF. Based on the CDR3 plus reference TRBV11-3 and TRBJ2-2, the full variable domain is EAGVVQSPRYKIIEKKQPVAFWCNPISGHNTLYWYLQNLGQGPELLIRYENEEAVDDSQLPKDRFSAERLKGVDSTLKIQPAELGDSAVYLCASSPSGTLNTGELFFGEGSRLTVL.

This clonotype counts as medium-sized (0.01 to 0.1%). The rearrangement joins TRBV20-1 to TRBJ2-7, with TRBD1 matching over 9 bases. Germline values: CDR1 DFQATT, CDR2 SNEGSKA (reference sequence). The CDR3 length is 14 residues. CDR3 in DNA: TGCAGCCCTTACACAACAGGGGGCCTGGACGAGCAGTACTTC. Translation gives CSPYTTGGLDEQYF.

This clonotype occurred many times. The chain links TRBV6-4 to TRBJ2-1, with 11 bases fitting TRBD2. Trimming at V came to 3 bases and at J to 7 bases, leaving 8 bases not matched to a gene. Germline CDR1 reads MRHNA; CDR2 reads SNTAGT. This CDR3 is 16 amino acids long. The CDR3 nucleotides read TGTGCCAGCAGTGAAACCGGGACTAGCGGTCCGAATGAGCAGTTCTTC. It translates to CASSETGTSGPNEQFF.

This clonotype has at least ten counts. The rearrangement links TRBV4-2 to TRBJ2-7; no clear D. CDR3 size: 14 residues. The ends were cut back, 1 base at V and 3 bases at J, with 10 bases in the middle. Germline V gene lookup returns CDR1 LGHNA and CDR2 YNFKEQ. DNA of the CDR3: TGTGCCAGCAGCCAAGGTTCCGGCAACTACGAGCAGTACTTC. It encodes CASSQGSGNYEQYF.

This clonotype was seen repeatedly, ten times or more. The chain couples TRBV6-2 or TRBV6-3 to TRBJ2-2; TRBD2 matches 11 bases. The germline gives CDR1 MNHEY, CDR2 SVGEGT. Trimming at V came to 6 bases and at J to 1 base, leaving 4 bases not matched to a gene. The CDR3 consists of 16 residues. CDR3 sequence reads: CASSSGTSGNTGELFF. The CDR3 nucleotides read TGTGCCAGCAGCTCCGGGACTAGCGGGAACACCGGGGAGCTGTTTTTT.

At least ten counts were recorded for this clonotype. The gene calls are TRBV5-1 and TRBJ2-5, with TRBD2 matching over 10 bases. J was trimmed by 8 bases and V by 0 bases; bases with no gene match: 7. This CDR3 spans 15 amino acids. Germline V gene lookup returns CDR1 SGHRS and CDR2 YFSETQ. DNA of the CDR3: TGCGCCAGCAGCTTGGATCTAGCGGGAGCTGCCACCCAGTACTTC. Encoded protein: CASSLDLAGAATQYF.